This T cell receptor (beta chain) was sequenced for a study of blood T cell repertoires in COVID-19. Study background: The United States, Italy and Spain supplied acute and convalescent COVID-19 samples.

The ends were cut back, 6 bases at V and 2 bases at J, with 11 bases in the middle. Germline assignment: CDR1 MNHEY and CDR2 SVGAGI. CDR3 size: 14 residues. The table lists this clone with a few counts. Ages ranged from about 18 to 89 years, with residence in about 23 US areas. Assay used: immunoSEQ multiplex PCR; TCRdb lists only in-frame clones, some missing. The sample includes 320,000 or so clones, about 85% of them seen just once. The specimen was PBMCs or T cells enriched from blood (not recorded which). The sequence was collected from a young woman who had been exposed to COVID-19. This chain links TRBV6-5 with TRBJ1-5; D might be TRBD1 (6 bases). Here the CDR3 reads CASSFRTGNQPQHF. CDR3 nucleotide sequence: TGTGCCAGCAGCTTCCGGACAGGCAATCAGCCCCAGCATTTT.